A single sample gave rise to the 30 T cell receptor beta chains below, sequenced in a study of T cell clones after liver transplantation. The protocol was immunoSEQ multiplex PCR, while the TCRdb copy is restricted to in-frame clones and leaves out a portion. The sample holds fewer than 65,000 clones, more than 70% seen once. The input for sequencing was CD4+ T cells from blood, taken at the 22-month timepoint. These receptors were taken from a human patient who received a liver transplant. Some of the T cells might come from the graft donor.

The V and J genes are TRBV5-5 and TRBJ2-7, with D possibly being TRBD1 (6 bases). Germline assignment: CDR1 SGHKS and CDR2 YYEKEE (reference sequence). With 4 bases removed from V and 2 bases from J, the gap between germline ends came to 19 bases. CDR3 size: 16 residues. CDR3 residues: CASSAAPDSAAYEQYF. CDR3 sequence (DNA): TGTGCCAGCAGCGCCGCGCCGGACAGTGCCGCCTACGAGCAGTACTTC.

This rearrangement joins TRBV19 to TRBJ2-2; D may be TRBD1 or TRBD2 (6 bases each). Germline V gene lookup returns CDR1 LNHDA and CDR2 SQIVND (reference sequence). Trimming removed 3 bases from V and 6 bases from J, with 14 bases in between. This CDR3 is 15 amino acids long. CDR3 sequence reads: CASSMRAGEAGELFF. The CDR3 DNA reads as TGTGCCAGTAGTATGAGGGCAGGGGAGGCCGGGGAGCTGTTTTTT.

J is TRBJ1-1 and V is TRBV23-1; a possible D gene is TRBD1 (6 bases). TRBV23-1 is noted as an ORF with a role that remains uncertain. The CDR3 is 18 residues long. V was clipped by 1 base and J by 3 bases, with 21 bases between them. The CDR3 region is CASSQLGLGGKGDTEAFF. CDR3 bases: TGCGCCAGCAGTCAATTGGGGTTAGGGGGGAAGGGGGACACTGAAGCTTTCTTT.

The V gene is TRBV13, the J gene TRBJ2-3, with 7 bases lining up with TRBD2. Germline assignment: CDR1 PRHDT and CDR2 FYEKMQ (reference sequence). The length of the CDR3 is 16 residues. J gave up 1 base and V 3 bases, and 7 bases lay outside the gene matches. CDR3 in amino acids: CASSFRDYGGTDTQYF. CDR3 nucleotide sequence: TGTGCCAGCAGCTTTAGGGACTACGGGGGCACAGATACGCAGTATTTT.

Here the CDR3 DNA reads TGTGCCAGCAGCAGGCAAAAAGATACGCAGTATTTT. The encoded protein is CASSRQKDTQYF. This chain uses TRBV9 with TRBJ2-3; D gene uncertain. CDR3 length: 12 residues. V dropped 4 bases and J dropped 5 bases, with 8 bases sitting between them. Germline V gives CDR1 SGDLS, CDR2 YYNGEE.

The chain combines TRBV11-2 with TRBJ2-7; weak D call: TRBD2 (5 bases). The V gene's germline CDR1 is SGHAT and CDR2 FQNNGV. This CDR3 comprises 12 residues. V lost 8 bases and J lost 0, with 8 bases in between. CDR3 sequence: CASRGGSYEQYF. Here the CDR3 DNA reads TGTGCCAGCCGAGGAGGCTCCTACGAGCAGTACTTC.

The chain joins TRBV10-3 to TRBJ2-1, with D possibly TRBD1 on 6 matching bases. Trimming took 7 bases from V and 4 from J, leaving 17 bases between them. Germline CDR1 is ENHRY and CDR2 is SYGVKD. CDR3 size: 15 residues. CDR3 coding DNA: TGTGCCATCAAAACCGAGACAGGACTTTACAATGAGCAGTTCTTC. It translates to CAIKTETGLYNEQFF.

This clone was seen only once. The chain carries TRBV14 and TRBJ2-5; D remains ambiguous. The CDR3 contains 14 residues. Trimming shortened V by 4 bases and J by 0 bases, and 9 bases separated the two germline ends. CDR1 and CDR2 (germline): SGHDN, FVKESK. CDR3 sequence: CASSRLTDQETQYF. In nucleotides, the CDR3 is TGTGCCAGCAGCCGTCTCACCGACCAAGAGACCCAGTACTTC.

Comment on this clone: Sequence at one end of the junction differs from germline and may be a read error. The rearrangement uses TRBV15 and TRBJ2-7, with D perhaps matching TRBD1 or TRBD2 (5 bases each). The CDR3 spans 14 residues. CDR1 is LNHNV, CDR2 YYDKDF, per germline (reference sequence). DNA of the CDR3: TGTGCCACCAGCAGAGATAGAGATAGGGTCAGGGAGAACTTC. The encoded protein is CATSRDRDRVRENF.

The rearrangement links TRBV5-1 to TRBJ2-7; 9 nucleotides match TRBD2. The CDR3 has 14 residues. Germline values: CDR1 SGHRS, CDR2 YFSETQ. J lost 2 bases, V lost 4 bases, and 4 bases had no gene match. CDR3 region: CASSPRGGTYEQYF. The CDR3 DNA is TGCGCCAGCAGCCCGCGGGGGGGAACCTACGAGCAGTACTTC.

This clone was observed a single time. The rearrangement joins TRBV5-1 to TRBJ1-1, with D possibly matching TRBD1 (5 bases). In germline, CDR1 is SGHRS, CDR2 YFSETQ. This CDR3 contains 14 residues. V gave up 2 bases and J gave up 2 bases, with 10 bases separating them. CDR3 nucleotide sequence: TGCGCCAGCAGCTTCGGGGGTGATAACACTGAAGCTTTCTTT. This gives the protein CASSFGGDNTEAFF.

This chain connects TRBV30 to TRBJ2-1; D is perhaps TRBD1 or TRBD2 (6 bases each). V was clipped by 5 bases and J by 8 bases, with 19 bases between them. Germline assignment: CDR1 GTSNPN and CDR2 SVGIG (reference sequence). The CDR3 sequence is 14 residues long. For the CDR3, the DNA is TGTGCCTGGCCGACCCCGGGGGCCTTCGATGAGCAGTTCTTC. As protein: CAWPTPGAFDEQFF.

This chain uses TRBV6-6 with TRBJ2-7; no reliable D call. CDR3 length: 14 residues. In germline, CDR1 is MNHNY, CDR2 SVGAGI (reference sequence). Deletions cut 6 bases from V and 5 bases from J, with 17 bases between. CDR3 residues: CASSPGLRSNEQYF. CDR3 coding DNA: TGTGCCAGCAGCCCCGGGCTTCGGTCGAACGAGCAGTACTTC.

This clone was counted only a few times. V and J are TRBV5-6 and TRBJ2-7, with TRBD2 matching 9 bases. V dropped 6 bases and J dropped 3; count of bases not matched to a gene: 13. The CDR3 runs to 16 residues. The germline gives CDR1 SGHDT, CDR2 YYEEEE. CDR3 nucleotides: TGTGCCAGCAACACCCCCAGGACTAGCGTAAACTACGAGCAGTACTTC. Translating it yields CASNTPRTSVNYEQYF. Looking up the rest from reference TRBV5-6 and TRBJ2-7 gives the full variable domain: DAGVTQSPTHLIKTRGQQVTLRCSPKSGHDTVSWYQQALGQGPQFIFQYYEEEERQRGNFPDRFSGHQFPNYSSELNVNALLLGDSALYLCASNTPRTSVNYEQYFGPGTRLTVT.

This chain joins TRBV29-1 and TRBJ2-7, with D uncertain. CDR1 is SQVTM, CDR2 ANQGSEA, per germline. Trimming removed 0 bases from V and 1 base from J, with 13 bases in between. The CDR3 loop spans 15 amino acids. In nucleotides, the CDR3 is TGCAGCGTTGAAGATCTTACACGCGGATCCTACGAGCAGTACTTC. Residues: CSVEDLTRGSYEQYF.

This chain joins TRBV5-1 and TRBJ1-4, with 7 bases fitting TRBD1. Germline CDR1 reads SGHRS; CDR2 reads YFSETQ. The CDR3 is made up of 14 amino acids. V dropped 4 bases and J dropped 8; count of bases not matched to a gene: 8. The CDR3 DNA is TGCGCCAGCAGCCCCGACAGGGAAGGGGAAAAACTGTTTTTT. This sequence encodes CASSPDREGEKLFF.

This rearrangement joins TRBV6-1 to TRBJ2-1, with TRBD1 as a possible D gene (5 bases). Trimming cost V 7 bases and J 1 base, with 14 bases left between them. Germline lookup yields CDR1 MNHNS and CDR2 SASEGT. The length of the CDR3 is 15 residues. CDR3 DNA: TGTGCCAGCACGAAGGGGCATTCATCCTACAATGAGCAGTTCTTC. Amino acids: CASTKGHSSYNEQFF.

This clone was counted only a few times. V gene TRBV6-1 combines with J gene TRBJ2-7; TRBD2 aligns across 13 bases. There are 15 residues in the CDR3. The ends lost 6 bases at V and 7 bases at J; junction bases unmatched: 9. Germline CDR1 is MNHNS and CDR2 is SASEGT. The CDR3 is CASSLTSGGPREQYF. Written as DNA, the CDR3 is TGTGCCAGCAGCCTGACTAGCGGGGGGCCTAGGGAGCAGTACTTC.

This chain links TRBV27 with TRBJ1-1, with D possibly being TRBD1 (6 bases). The ends were cut back, 1 base at V and 4 bases at J, with 10 bases in the middle. Looked up from germline, CDR1 is MNHEY and CDR2 is SMNVEV (reference sequence). The CDR3 length is 14 residues. The CDR3 DNA reads TGTGCCAGCAGTTTATTACAGGGAAGCACTGAAGCTTTCTTT. It is translated as CASSLLQGSTEAFF.

The J gene is TRBJ2-3, the V gene TRBV5-1; D remains unclear. Trimming left V 0 bases short and J 1 base short, with 9 bases between. CDR3 length: 15 amino acids. Germline CDR1 reads SGHRS; CDR2 reads YFSETQ. This CDR3 is CASSLDSAGTDTQYF. CDR3 bases: TGCGCCAGCAGCTTGGATTCTGCGGGCACAGATACGCAGTATTTT.

This chain joins TRBV19 and TRBJ2-3, with a weak D call TRBD2 (7 bases). V was trimmed by 7 bases and J by 0 bases, leaving 17 bases between them. This CDR3 is 16 amino acids long. Germline V gene data show CDR1 as LNHDA and CDR2 as SQIVND (reference sequence). CDR3 sequence: CASNGGGHPSTDTQYF. DNA of the CDR3: TGTGCCAGTAATGGCGGGGGACACCCTAGCACAGATACGCAGTATTTT.

The V gene is TRBV5-6, the J gene TRBJ1-3, with 10 bases matching TRBD1. V trimming: 6 bases; J trimming: 2 bases; junction bases outside the gene matches: 8. This CDR3 region has 16 residues. Germline CDR1 and CDR2: SGHDT and YYEEEE. This CDR3 reads CASTIRGTGAGNTIYF. The CDR3 nucleotides are TGTGCCAGCACCATTCGGGGGACAGGGGCTGGAAACACCATATATTTT.

Only a few counts were recorded for this clone. The V and J genes are TRBV6-5 and TRBJ1-1; D unclear. Per germline, CDR1 MNHEY and CDR2 SVGAGI. The germline V and J ends were trimmed by 0 bases and 1 base, with 6 bases remaining between them. CDR3 size: 14 residues. The CDR3 protein is CASSYSTGNTEAFF. In nucleotides, the CDR3 is TGTGCCAGCAGTTACTCGACGGGGAACACTGAAGCTTTCTTT.

This sequence joins TRBV9 and TRBJ1-6; 10 bases align to TRBD1. Germline V CDR1 and CDR2: SGDLS, YYNGEE. After removal of 2 bases from V and 8 bases from J, the junction contained 4 bases not matched to a gene. This CDR3 region has 15 residues. CDR3 region: CASSVKTGGDSPLHF. The CDR3 nucleotides read TGTGCCAGCAGCGTTAAGACAGGGGGCGATTCACCCCTCCACTTT.

The gene calls are TRBV7-2 and TRBJ2-7, with TRBD1 matching over 12 bases. Per germline, CDR1 SGHTA and CDR2 FQGNSA. This CDR3 has 15 residues. V shed 3 bases and J 4 bases; nucleotides not matched to a gene: 4. CDR3: CASSFGTGGGYEQYF. The CDR3 DNA reads as TGTGCCAGCAGCTTTGGGACAGGGGGCGGGTACGAGCAGTACTTC. The entire variable domain, with the rest obtained from reference TRBV7-2 and TRBJ2-7, is as follows: GAGVSQSPSNKVTEKGKDVELRCDPISGHTALYWYRQSLGQGLEFLIYFQGNSAPDKSGLPSDRFSAERTGGSVSTLTIQRTQQEDSAVYLCASSFGTGGGYEQYFGPGTRLTVT.

The V gene is TRBV7-2, the J gene TRBJ2-7; the match to TRBD2 covers 9 bases. This CDR3 contains 18 residues. The germline gives CDR1 SGHTA, CDR2 FQGNSA. J gave up 0 bases and V 1 base, and 10 bases lay outside the gene matches. CDR3 coding DNA: TGTGCCAGCAGCTTAGGGGCTAGCGGGATTTCGAGCTCCTACGAGCAGTACTTC. As protein: CASSLGASGISSSYEQYF. The variable domain in full, completed from reference TRBV7-2 and TRBJ2-7, reads GAGVSQSPSNKVTEKGKDVELRCDPISGHTALYWYRQSLGQGLEFLIYFQGNSAPDKSGLPSDRFSAERTGGSVSTLTIQRTQQEDSAVYLCASSLGASGISSSYEQYFGPGTRLTVT.

The gene calls are TRBV9 and TRBJ2-3; D possibly uses TRBD1 or TRBD2 (5 bases each). V lost 4 bases to trimming and J lost 2 bases, with 17 bases between them. The CDR3 contains 16 residues. Looked up from germline, CDR1 is SGDLS and CDR2 is YYNGEE. The DNA of the CDR3 is TGTGCCAGCAGCCCGGGACCCGCTGGGGACACAGATACGCAGTATTTT. Its translation: CASSPGPAGDTDTQYF.

The V gene is TRBV7-7, the J gene TRBJ1-3, with D perhaps matching TRBD1 (6 bases). This CDR3 region has 14 residues. In germline, CDR1 is SSHAT, CDR2 FNYEAQ (reference sequence). V lost 5 bases to trimming and J lost 0 bases, with 8 bases between them. The CDR3 DNA sequence: TGTGCCAGCAGCGCGACAGGCTCTGGAAACACCATATATTTT. Its protein is CASSATGSGNTIYF.

CDR3 in amino acids: CASSSYTGELFF. The DNA for the CDR3 is TGTGCCAGCAGCTCGTACACCGGGGAGCTGTTTTTT. The J gene is TRBJ2-2, the V gene TRBV7-3; D is unclear. V dropped 4 bases and J dropped 3 bases, with 3 bases sitting between them. Germline V gene lookup returns CDR1 SGHTA and CDR2 FQGTGA. The CDR3 covers 12 residues. Drawing the rest from reference TRBV7-3 and TRBJ2-2, the complete variable domain is GAGVSQTPSNKVTEKGKYVELRCDPISGHTALYWYRQSLGQGPEFLIYFQGTGAADDSGLPNDRFFAVRPEGSVSTLKIQRTERGDSAVYLCASSSYTGELFFGEGSRLTVL.

The CDR3 nucleotides read TGTGCCTGGAGTGACCGGGACAACGGGGGCTACACCTTC. Translation gives CAWSDRDNGGYTF. This chain uses TRBV30 with TRBJ1-2; weak D call: TRBD1 (6 bases). Germline CDR1 reads GTSNPN; CDR2 reads SVGIG (reference sequence). Trimming took 1 base from V and 8 from J, leaving 14 bases between them. CDR3 length equals 13 residues. The full variable domain, completed using reference TRBV30 and TRBJ1-2, is SQTIHQWPATLVQPVGSPLSLECTVEGTSNPNLYWYRQAAGRGLQLLFYSVGIGQISSEVPQNLSASRPQDRQFILSSKKLLLSDSGFYLCAWSDRDNGGYTFGSGTRLTVV.